The 10 T cell receptor beta chains listed next were all sequenced from one sample in a study of PD-L1 blockade in urothelial cancer. Sequenced by immunoSEQ multiplex PCR; TCRdb stores in-frame clones only, minus some. The data hold about 42,000 clones, with 81% observed a single time. Sample: PBMCs, taken around atezolizumab (anti-PD-L1) treatment. These receptors all stem from a man between 65 and 85 years old with urothelial cancer.

The CDR3 loop is CASSEAAENQPQHF. DNA for the CDR3: TGTGCCAGCAGTGAAGCGGCGGAGAATCAGCCCCAGCATTTT. V gene TRBV6-1 combines with J gene TRBJ1-5; D unresolved. V lost 0 bases and J 4 bases, leaving 7 bases between the germline ends. The CDR3 length is 14 residues. Germline V gene sequence: CDR1 MNHNS, CDR2 SASEGT.

V is TRBV19 and J is TRBJ1-5; 10 bases are a match to TRBD1. Per the germline V gene, CDR1 is LNHDA and CDR2 is SQIVND (reference sequence). Trimming removed 5 bases from V and 6 bases from J; junction bases left unmatched: 7. The CDR3 spans 15 residues. The DNA of the CDR3 is TGTGCCAGTAGTGGTTCCGGGACAGGGGCTCAGCCCCAGCATTTT. Its translation is CASSGSGTGAQPQHF.

The J gene is TRBJ2-3, the V gene TRBV2; 7 bases are shared with TRBD2. Trimming took 8 bases from V and 0 from J; bases not matched to a gene: 8. The V gene's germline CDR1 is SNHLY and CDR2 FYNNEI. CDR3 length: 15 amino acids. DNA of the CDR3: TGTGCCAGCGCCCAACTAGCGACTAGCACAGATACGCAGTATTTT. It specifies CASAQLATSTDTQYF.

This clone showed up just once. The J gene is TRBJ2-7, the V gene TRBV18, with 7 bases that match TRBD2. J gave up 1 base and V 6 bases, and 6 bases lay outside the gene matches. The CDR3 runs 14 residues. CDR1 and CDR2 (germline): KGHSH, LQKENI. The CDR3 sequence: CASSPGAGSYEQYF. For the CDR3, the DNA is TGTGCCAGCTCCCCAGGAGCGGGGTCCTACGAGCAGTACTTC.

The rearrangement uses TRBV7-2 and TRBJ1-1, with D perhaps TRBD1 (5 bases). Trimming took 0 bases from V and 5 from J, leaving 10 bases between them. The CDR3 spans 14 residues. Germline V lookup: CDR1 SGHTA, CDR2 FQGNSA. The CDR3 here is CASSLAWGGTEAFF. Written as DNA, the CDR3 is TGTGCCAGCAGCTTAGCATGGGGGGGAACTGAAGCTTTCTTT.

The chain is built from TRBV25-1 and TRBJ2-7, with D maybe TRBD1 (6 bases). This CDR3 comprises 14 residues. V gave up 4 bases and J gave up 3 bases, with 13 bases separating them. Germline CDR1 MGHDK, CDR2 SYGVNS. Here the CDR3 reads CASSGWTESYEQYF. The CDR3 DNA reads TGTGCCAGCAGTGGTTGGACAGAGAGCTACGAGCAGTACTTC.

This sequence joins TRBV5-8 and TRBJ1-5; D remains ambiguous. Trimming cost V 4 bases and J 6 bases, with 14 bases left between them. The CDR3 extends over 14 amino acids. CDR1 SGHTS and CDR2 YDEGEE come from the germline V gene. The CDR3 is CASSPTPGSQPQHF. The CDR3 DNA is TGTGCCAGCAGCCCGACCCCCGGGAGTCAGCCCCAGCATTTT.

V gene TRBV11-3 combines with J gene TRBJ2-1; TRBD2 agrees at 10 bases. Germline V gene data show CDR1 as SGHNT and CDR2 as YENEEA. V gave up 1 base and J gave up 7 bases; unmatched junction bases: 7. This CDR3 spans 16 amino acids. CDR3 sequence: CASSLASGSPLNEQFF. Here the CDR3 DNA reads TGTGCCAGCAGCTTAGCTAGCGGGAGCCCACTTAATGAGCAGTTCTTC.

The CDR3 is CAWSSGTPFGPEAFF. CDR3 nucleotide sequence: TGTGCCTGGAGTTCCGGGACACCCTTTGGTCCTGAAGCTTTCTTT. The V gene is TRBV30, the J gene TRBJ1-1; TRBD1 might be the D (6 bases). Trimming left V 2 bases short and J 6 bases short, with 19 bases between. The CDR3 runs to 15 residues. Germline lookup yields CDR1 GTSNPN and CDR2 SVGIG (reference sequence).

V is TRBV4-2 and J is TRBJ2-3; 10 bases map to TRBD1. Germline CDR1 LGHNA, CDR2 YNFKEQ. V lost 6 bases, J lost 1 base, and 7 bases stayed unmatched. The CDR3 contains 16 residues. The CDR3 loop reads CASRLRQGAGTDTQYF. The CDR3 DNA reads TGTGCCAGCAGACTACGACAGGGGGCGGGCACAGATACGCAGTATTTT.